This TCR beta chain is from a study of OX40 agonist ivuxolimab in advanced cancers. Study conclusions and caveats: Relative to CD4+ cells, CD8+ T cells on average had more expanded clones. Some nonresponders also had low normalized T-cell clonal expansion.

The protocol was immunoSEQ multiplex PCR, while the TCRdb copy is restricted to in-frame clones and leaves out a portion. The sample records tens of thousands of clones, around 90% being singletons. This clone was counted once. The antigen remains unidentified. V shed 2 bases and J shed 2 bases, with 4 bases lying between them. Germline lookup yields CDR1 SGHNT and CDR2 YYREEE (reference sequence). This CDR3 region has 13 residues. This specimen consisted of CD4+ or CD8+ T cells sorted from blood, obtained in a trial of the OX40 agonist ivuxolimab. This clonotype was obtained from an adult with an advanced solid tumor such as melanoma, head and neck, liver or kidney cancer. The V and J genes are TRBV5-4 and TRBJ2-2; D is unclear. CDR3 region: CASSFFNTGELFF. CDR3 coding DNA: TGTGCCAGCAGCTTCTTCAACACCGGGGAGCTGTTTTTT.